These 15 T cell receptor beta chains were all obtained from the same sample, sequenced in a study of T cell responses to AZD1222 COVID-19 vaccine. The data were produced by immunoSEQ multiplex PCR, yet TCRdb's version contains in-frame clones alone and is incomplete. The repertoire holds about 160,000 clones, with roughly 86% as singletons. Sequencing used peripheral blood, obtained on day 0 of AZD1222 vaccination. All receptors come from an adult in good health.

The rearrangement joins TRBV9 to TRBJ1-4; TRBD1 is a possible D gene (6 bases). V lost 4 bases, J lost 3 bases, and 19 bases lay in between. The CDR3 has 17 amino acids. Germline V gene data show CDR1 as SGDLS and CDR2 as YYNGEE. The CDR3 loop reads CASSPRLGQNSNEKLFF. CDR3 DNA: TGTGCCAGCAGCCCACGCCTCGGACAGAATTCTAATGAAAAACTGTTTTTT. Full variable domain (remainder filled in from reference TRBV9 and TRBJ1-4): DSGVTQTPKHLITATGQRVTLRCSPRSGDLSVYWYQQSLDQGLQFLIQYYNGEERAKGNILERFSAQQFPDLHSELNLSSLELGDSALYFCASSPRLGQNSNEKLFFGSGTQLSVL.

V is TRBV7-6 and J is TRBJ1-3, with D perhaps matching TRBD1 (6 bases). Germline CDR1 SGHVS, CDR2 FNYEAQ. Trimming took off 2 bases at V and 0 bases at J, with 14 bases between the two ends. This CDR3 has 17 amino acids. The CDR3 DNA reads as TGTGCCAGCAGCTTAACGCCAGGGGTCGTCTCTGGAAACACCATATATTTT. Residues: CASSLTPGVVSGNTIYF.

This chain uses TRBV5-1 with TRBJ1-2, with 8 bases fitting TRBD1. Germline CDR1 reads SGHRS; CDR2 reads YFSETQ. V shed 0 bases, J shed 2 bases, and the junction held 0 bases outside the gene matches. The CDR3 is made up of 14 amino acids. CDR3 nucleotide sequence: TGCGCCAGCAGCTTGGACAGGGGGAACTATGGCTACACCTTC. It translates to CASSLDRGNYGYTF.

V gene TRBV25-1 combines with J gene TRBJ2-1; D remains ambiguous. Germline lookup yields CDR1 MGHDK and CDR2 SYGVNS. The V end was cut by 10 bases, the J end by 4 bases, with 20 bases between. The CDR3 totals 15 residues. The CDR3 bases are TGTGCCACCTCCCCCCAGCCCTTGGGGTACAATGAGCAGTTCTTC. Its translation: CATSPQPLGYNEQFF. Full variable domain (missing parts from reference TRBV25-1 and TRBJ2-1): EADIYQTPRYLVIGTGKKITLECSQTMGHDKMYWYQQDPGMELHLIHYSYGVNSTEKGDLSSESTVSRIRTEHFPLTLESARPSHTSQYLCATSPQPLGYNEQFFGPGTRLTVL.

The chain has TRBV27 and TRBJ2-6; 14 positions match TRBD2. The CDR3 has 20 residues. Per germline, CDR1 MNHEY and CDR2 SMNVEV (reference sequence). V shed 5 bases and J 0 bases; nucleotides not matched to a gene: 9. The CDR3 bases are TGTGCCAGCAGTCCCGAGGGACTAGCGGGAGTGTTCTCTGGGGCCAACGTCCTGACTTTC. Translating gives CASSPEGLAGVFSGANVLTF. The variable domain in full, with the rest retrieved from reference TRBV27 and TRBJ2-6, is EAQVTQNPRYLITVTGKKLTVTCSQNMNHEYMSWYRQDPGLGLRQIYYSMNVEVTDKGDVPEGYKVSRKEKRNFPLILESPSPNQTSLYFCASSPEGLAGVFSGANVLTFGAGSRLTVL.

The chain recombines TRBV5-1 with TRBJ2-3; D perhaps matches TRBD1 (5 bases). V lost 6 bases and J lost 5, with 13 bases in between. The CDR3 runs to 13 residues. The V gene's germline CDR1 is SGHRS and CDR2 YFSETQ. Here the CDR3 reads CASTISRVDTQYF. CDR3 sequence (DNA): TGCGCCAGCACCATTAGCAGGGTAGATACGCAGTATTTT. The full variable domain, with the rest looked up from reference TRBV5-1 and TRBJ2-3, is KAGVTQTPRYLIKTRGQQVTLSCSPISGHRSVSWYQQTPGQGLQFLFEYFSETQRNKGNFPGRFSGRQFSNSRSEMNVSTLELGDSALYLCASTISRVDTQYFGPGTRLTVL.

This rearrangement joins TRBV28 to TRBJ2-7, with D hard to call. The length of the CDR3 is 11 residues. Trimming shortened V by 7 bases and J by 7 bases, and 11 bases separated the two germline ends. Germline V lookup: CDR1 MDHEN, CDR2 SYDVKM. The CDR3 loop reads CASMHRWEQYF. The CDR3 coding sequence is TGTGCCAGCATGCATCGGTGGGAGCAGTACTTC.

This clone was recorded only once. The chain has TRBV21-1 and TRBJ1-1. TRBV21-1 is a pseudogene locus. The CDR3 has 17 amino acids. The CDR3 coding sequence is TGTGCCAGCAGCAAAGAGGGGGACATCCCGCGGGAAACTGAAGCTTTCTTT. Translation gives CASSKEGDIPRETEAFF.

V and J are TRBV28 and TRBJ1-1; D not resolved. This CDR3 comprises 14 residues. Germline V lookup: CDR1 MDHEN, CDR2 SYDVKM. Trimming took 2 bases from V and 0 from J, leaving 7 bases between them. The CDR3: CASSLGAMNTEAFF. CDR3 nucleotide sequence: TGTGCCAGCAGTTTAGGTGCCATGAACACTGAAGCTTTCTTT.

DNA of the CDR3: TGCAGTGCTAGTACGACTAACTATGGCTACACCTTC. It specifies CSASTTNYGYTF. This sequence joins TRBV20-1 and TRBJ1-2; D gene unclear. V was cut by 3 bases and J by 0 bases, with 5 bases left in between. Germline values: CDR1 DFQATT, CDR2 SNEGSKA (reference sequence). This CDR3 contains 12 residues.

The chain employs TRBV18 and TRBJ1-5, with D perhaps TRBD1 (6 bases). V lost 6 bases and J 1 base, leaving 10 bases between the germline ends. The CDR3 covers 14 residues. Looked up from germline, CDR1 is KGHSH and CDR2 is LQKENI. CDR3 DNA: TGTGCCAGCTCTCCAGGGGAGAGCAATCAGCCCCAGCATTTT. Translating gives CASSPGESNQPQHF. Full variable domain (remainder filled in from reference TRBV18 and TRBJ1-5): NAGVMQNPRHLVRRRGQEARLRCSPMKGHSHVYWYRQLPEEGLKFMVYLQKENIIDESGMPKERFSAEFPKEGPSILRIQQVVRGDSAAYFCASSPGESNQPQHFGDGTRLSIL.

The J gene is TRBJ2-5, the V gene TRBV14, with D perhaps matching TRBD2 (6 bases). The germline V gene has CDR1 SGHDN and CDR2 FVKESK. This CDR3 has 14 residues. V shed 3 bases and J shed 4 bases, with 12 bases lying between them. CDR3 nucleotides: TGTGCCAGCAGCCAGGGGACTCGAGGAGAGACCCAGTACTTC. Amino acid sequence: CASSQGTRGETQYF.

The V and J genes are TRBV27 and TRBJ2-7, with TRBD2 matching 15 bases. The germline CDR1 and CDR2 sequences are MNHEY and SMNVEV (reference sequence). The CDR3 extends over 16 amino acids. V dropped 4 bases and J dropped 7; count of bases not matched to a gene: 8. The DNA of the CDR3 is TGTGCCAGCAGTTCCCCGGGACTAGCGGGAGGAATTGAGCAGTACTTC. It yields the protein CASSSPGLAGGIEQYF.

The CDR3 region is CAWSFLSGVTEAFF. CDR3 in DNA: TGTGCCTGGAGTTTTCTTTCTGGGGTGACTGAAGCTTTCTTT. This sequence joins TRBV30 and TRBJ1-1; no reliable D call. The CDR3 totals 14 residues. V lost 2 bases to trimming and J lost 5 bases, with 15 bases between them. Germline V gene sequence: CDR1 GTSNPN, CDR2 SVGIG (reference sequence).

This clone appeared a single time. This rearrangement joins TRBV9 to TRBJ2-1, with 7 bases aligning to TRBD1. The CDR3 is 19 amino acids. Germline values: CDR1 SGDLS, CDR2 YYNGEE. V lost 0 bases, J lost 0 bases, and 12 bases stayed unmatched. CDR3 DNA: TGTGCCAGCAGCGTAGGCGACAGGGCCTATAGGAGCTCCTACAATGAGCAGTTCTTC. Translating gives CASSVGDRAYRSSYNEQFF.